This TCR beta chain was recovered during a study of siplizumab effects on memory and regulatory T cells. Study conclusions and caveats: Roughly 75-97% of proliferating CD4+ or CD8+ clones lacked an assignable naive or memory phenotype. Siplizumab conditions gave an average of 68.8% Treg-derived mappable alloreactive CD4+ clones, versus 25% to 30% for controls.

Generated by immunoSEQ multiplex PCR, the TCRdb table keeps only in-frame clones and is missing some. The table has 85,000 to 130,000 clones, around 95% seen once. With regard to this clone: The antigen remains undetermined.

Germline V gene data show CDR1 as MNHNS and CDR2 as SASEGT. This CDR3 spans 15 amino acids. V lost 6 bases and J lost 4; bases outside the gene matches: 6. The V call is TRBV6-1, the J call TRBJ2-7; 13 nucleotides align to TRBD2. Sequencing was done on a sample of Tregs sorted from blood. The receptor comes from a human donor in good health. The chain's CDR3 is CASRPGTSGTYEQYF. DNA of the CDR3: TGTGCCAGCAGGCCTGGGACTAGCGGGACTTACGAGCAGTACTTC.